This T cell receptor (beta chain) was profiled in a study of cytomegalovirus exposure and HLA in healthy donors. With regard to this clone: Antigen: not known.

Study-wide results and limits: An analysis that was carried out later associated 16,951 TCR beta sequences with HLA alleles at 0.05 false discovery rate.

A multiplex PCR was run with 60 Vbeta primers and 13 Jbeta primers. Assay used: immunoSEQ multiplex PCR; TCRdb lists only in-frame clones, some missing. Here the sample spans 150,000 to 200,000 clones, 75% to 80% being singletons. The sequence derives from a woman aged 45-65 years in good health and CMV-seropositive. The sequenced material came from PBMCs.

CDR3 region: CASSFRRNQPQHF. The CDR3 region has the DNA TGTGCCAGCAGCTTTCGGAGAAATCAGCCCCAGCATTTT. The chain is built from TRBV5-6 and TRBJ1-5; no reliable D call. CDR3 length: 13 amino acids. The ends were cut back, 2 bases at V and 4 bases at J, with 7 bases in the middle. The germline V gene encodes CDR1 SGHDT and CDR2 YYEEEE.